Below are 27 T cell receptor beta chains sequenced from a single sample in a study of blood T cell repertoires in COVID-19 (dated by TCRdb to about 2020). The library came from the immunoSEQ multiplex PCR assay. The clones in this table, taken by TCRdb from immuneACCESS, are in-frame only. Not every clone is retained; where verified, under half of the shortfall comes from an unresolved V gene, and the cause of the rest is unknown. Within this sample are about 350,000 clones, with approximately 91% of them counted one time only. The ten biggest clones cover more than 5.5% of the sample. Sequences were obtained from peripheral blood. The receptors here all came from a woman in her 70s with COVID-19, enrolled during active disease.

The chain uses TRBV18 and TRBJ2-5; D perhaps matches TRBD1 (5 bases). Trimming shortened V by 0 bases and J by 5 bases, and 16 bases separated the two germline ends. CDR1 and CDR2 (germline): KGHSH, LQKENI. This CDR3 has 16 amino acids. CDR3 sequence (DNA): TGTGCCAGCTCACCACCGGTGGGTGCAGGGCGCGAGACCCAGTACTTC. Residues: CASSPPVGAGRETQYF.

The CDR3 region is CASSQYVQGSGNTIYF. CDR3 bases: TGTGCCAGCAGCCAATATGTACAGGGTTCTGGAAACACCATATATTTT. The rearrangement links TRBV4-2 to TRBJ1-3; D possibly corresponds to TRBD1 (6 bases). Between the trimmed V and J ends, which lost 2 bases and 1 base, there was a span of 12 bases. Germline CDR1 is LGHNA and CDR2 is YNFKEQ. There are 16 residues in the CDR3.

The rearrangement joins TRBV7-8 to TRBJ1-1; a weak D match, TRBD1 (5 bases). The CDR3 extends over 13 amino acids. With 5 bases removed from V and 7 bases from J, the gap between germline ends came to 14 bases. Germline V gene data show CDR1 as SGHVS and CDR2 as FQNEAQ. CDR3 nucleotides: TGTGCCAGCAGCGTGGGGGGTATCGGTGAAGCTTTCTTT. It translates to CASSVGGIGEAFF.

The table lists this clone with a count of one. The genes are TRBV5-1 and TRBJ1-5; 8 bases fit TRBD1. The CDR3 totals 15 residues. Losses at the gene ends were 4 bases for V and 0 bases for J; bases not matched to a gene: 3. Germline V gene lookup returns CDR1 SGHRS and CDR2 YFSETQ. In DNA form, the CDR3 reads TGCGCCAGCAGCCGTACAGGGGGTAGCAATCAGCCCCAGCATTTT. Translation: CASSRTGGSNQPQHF.

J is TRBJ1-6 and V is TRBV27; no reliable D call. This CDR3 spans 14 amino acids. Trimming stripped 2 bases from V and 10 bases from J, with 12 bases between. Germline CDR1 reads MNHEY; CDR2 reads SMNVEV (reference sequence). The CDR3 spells CASSLEGNSSPLHF. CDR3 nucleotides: TGTGCCAGCAGTTTAGAGGGCAATTCCTCACCCCTCCACTTT.

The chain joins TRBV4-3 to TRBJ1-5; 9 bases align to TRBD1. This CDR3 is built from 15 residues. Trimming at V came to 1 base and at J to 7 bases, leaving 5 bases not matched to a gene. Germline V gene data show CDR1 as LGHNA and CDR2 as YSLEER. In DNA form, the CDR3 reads TGCGCCAGCAGCCAAGGGACAGGGGATGGACAGCCCCAGCATTTT. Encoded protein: CASSQGTGDGQPQHF.

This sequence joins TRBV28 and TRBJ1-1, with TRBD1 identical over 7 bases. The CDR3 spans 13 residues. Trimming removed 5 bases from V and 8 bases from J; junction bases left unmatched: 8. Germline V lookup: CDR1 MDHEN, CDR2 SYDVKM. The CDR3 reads CASSAGGGYEAFF. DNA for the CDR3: TGTGCCAGCAGTGCAGGAGGGGGCTACGAAGCTTTCTTT. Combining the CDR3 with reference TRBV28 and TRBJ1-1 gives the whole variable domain DVKVTQSSRYLVKRTGEKVFLECVQDMDHENMFWYRQDPGLGLRLIYFSYDVKMKEKGDIPEGYSVSREKKERFSLILESASTNQTSMYLCASSAGGGYEAFFGQGTRLTVV.

CDR3 amino acids: CASSLPSGGYNEQFF. DNA for the CDR3: TGTGCCAGCAGCTTACCTAGCGGGGGCTACAATGAGCAGTTCTTC. The V gene is TRBV3-1 (or the pseudogene TRBV3-2), the J gene TRBJ2-1; 10 bases are a match to TRBD2. This CDR3 comprises 15 residues. The V gene's germline CDR1 is LGHDT and CDR2 YNNKEL (reference sequence). V lost 5 bases and J lost 3; bases outside the gene matches: 4.

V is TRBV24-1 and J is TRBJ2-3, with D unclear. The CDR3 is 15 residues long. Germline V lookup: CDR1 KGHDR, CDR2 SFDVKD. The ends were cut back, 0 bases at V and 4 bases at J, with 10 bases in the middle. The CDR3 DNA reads TGTGCCACCAGTGATTTGTCTCTTCAGGCAGATACGCAGTATTTT. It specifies CATSDLSLQADTQYF.

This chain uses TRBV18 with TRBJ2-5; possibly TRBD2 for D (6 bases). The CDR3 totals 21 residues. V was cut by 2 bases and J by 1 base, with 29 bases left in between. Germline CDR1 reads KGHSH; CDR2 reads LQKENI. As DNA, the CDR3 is TGTGCCAGCTCACCAATCCCCATGGACGCCCGAAAAGGACTATTCCAAGAGACCCAGTACTTC. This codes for CASSPIPMDARKGLFQETQYF.

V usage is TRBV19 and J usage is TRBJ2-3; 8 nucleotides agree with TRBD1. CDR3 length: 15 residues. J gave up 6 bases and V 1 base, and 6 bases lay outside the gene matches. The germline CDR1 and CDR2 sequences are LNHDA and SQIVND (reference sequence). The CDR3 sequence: CASSIGVRGRDTQYF. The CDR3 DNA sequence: TGTGCCAGTAGTATAGGCGTCAGGGGGCGGGATACGCAGTATTTT.

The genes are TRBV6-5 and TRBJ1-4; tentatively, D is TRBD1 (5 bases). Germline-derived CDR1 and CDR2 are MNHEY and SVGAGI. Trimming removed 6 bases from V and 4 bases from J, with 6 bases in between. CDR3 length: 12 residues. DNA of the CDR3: TGTGCCAGCAGCGACAGTAATGAAAAACTGTTTTTT. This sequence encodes CASSDSNEKLFF.

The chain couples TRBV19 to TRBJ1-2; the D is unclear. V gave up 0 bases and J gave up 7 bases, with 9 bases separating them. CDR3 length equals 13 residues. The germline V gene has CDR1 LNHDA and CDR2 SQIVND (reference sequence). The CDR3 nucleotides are TGTGCCAGTAGTATAGATCTGGGAGCTGGCTACACCTTC. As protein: CASSIDLGAGYTF.

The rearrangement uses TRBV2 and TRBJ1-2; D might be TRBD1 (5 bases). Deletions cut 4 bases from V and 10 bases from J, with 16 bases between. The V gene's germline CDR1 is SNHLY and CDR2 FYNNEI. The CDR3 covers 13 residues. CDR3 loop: CASSGRAPGDYTF. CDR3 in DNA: TGTGCCAGCAGTGGCAGGGCCCCTGGTGACTACACCTTC.

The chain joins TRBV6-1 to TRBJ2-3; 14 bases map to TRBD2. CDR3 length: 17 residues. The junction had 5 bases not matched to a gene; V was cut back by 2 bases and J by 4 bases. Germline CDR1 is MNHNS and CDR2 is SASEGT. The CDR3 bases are TGTGCCAGCAGTGAAAGACGGACTAGCGGGGGGCCAGATACGCAGTATTTT. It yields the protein CASSERRTSGGPDTQYF.

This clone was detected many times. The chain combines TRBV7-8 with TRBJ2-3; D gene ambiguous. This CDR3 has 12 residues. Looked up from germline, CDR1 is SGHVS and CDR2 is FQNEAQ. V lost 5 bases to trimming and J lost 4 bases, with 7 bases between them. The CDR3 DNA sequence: TGTGCCAGCAGCCCCCGGTCAGATACGCAGTATTTT. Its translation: CASSPRSDTQYF.

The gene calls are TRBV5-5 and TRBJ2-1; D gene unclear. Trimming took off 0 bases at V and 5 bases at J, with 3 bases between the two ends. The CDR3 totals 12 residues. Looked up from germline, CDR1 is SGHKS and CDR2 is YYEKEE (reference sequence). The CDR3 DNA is TGTGCCAGCAGCTTGGTTAACAATGAGCAGTTCTTC. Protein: CASSLVNNEQFF.

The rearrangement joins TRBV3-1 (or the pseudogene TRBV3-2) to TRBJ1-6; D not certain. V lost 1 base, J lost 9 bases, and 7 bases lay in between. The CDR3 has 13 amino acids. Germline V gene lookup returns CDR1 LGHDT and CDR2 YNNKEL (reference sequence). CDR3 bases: TGTGCCAGCAGCCAAGGTCCTAGTTCACCCCTCCACTTT. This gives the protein CASSQGPSSPLHF.

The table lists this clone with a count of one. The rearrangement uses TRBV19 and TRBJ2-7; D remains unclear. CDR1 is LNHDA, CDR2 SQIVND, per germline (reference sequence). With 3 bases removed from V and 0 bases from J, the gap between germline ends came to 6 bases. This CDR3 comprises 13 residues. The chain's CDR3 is CASSIGTSYEQYF. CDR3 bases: TGTGCCAGTAGTATCGGTACCTCCTACGAGCAGTACTTC.

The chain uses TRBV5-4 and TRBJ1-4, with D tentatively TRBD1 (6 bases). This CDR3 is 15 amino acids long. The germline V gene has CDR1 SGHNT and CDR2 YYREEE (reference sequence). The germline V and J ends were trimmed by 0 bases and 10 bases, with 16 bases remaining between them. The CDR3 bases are TGTGCCAGCAGCTTGGAGATAGCAGGGGCGGGAAAACTGTTTTTT. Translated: CASSLEIAGAGKLFF. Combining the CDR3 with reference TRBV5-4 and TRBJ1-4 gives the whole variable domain ETGVTQSPTHLIKTRGQQVTLRCSSQSGHNTVSWYQQALGQGPQFIFQYYREEENGRGNFPPRFSGLQFPNYSSELNVNALELDDSALYLCASSLEIAGAGKLFFGSGTQLSVL.

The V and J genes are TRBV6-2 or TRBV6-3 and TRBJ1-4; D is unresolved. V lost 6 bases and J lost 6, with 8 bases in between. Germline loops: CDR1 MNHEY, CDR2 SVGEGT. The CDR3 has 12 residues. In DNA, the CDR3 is TGTGCCAGCAGCCCCCAGGATGAAAAACTGTTTTTT. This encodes CASSPQDEKLFF.

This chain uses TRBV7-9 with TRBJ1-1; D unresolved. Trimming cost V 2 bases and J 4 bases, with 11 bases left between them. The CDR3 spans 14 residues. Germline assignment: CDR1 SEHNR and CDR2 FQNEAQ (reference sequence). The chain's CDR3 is CASSLKLSGTEAFF. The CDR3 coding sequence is TGTGCCAGCAGCTTAAAACTTTCTGGCACTGAAGCTTTCTTT.

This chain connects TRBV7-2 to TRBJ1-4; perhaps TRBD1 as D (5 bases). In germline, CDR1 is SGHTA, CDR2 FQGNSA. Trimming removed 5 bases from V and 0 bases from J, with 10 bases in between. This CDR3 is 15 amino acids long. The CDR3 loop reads CASSPTASTNEKLFF. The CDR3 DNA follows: TGTGCCAGCAGCCCGACAGCCTCAACTAATGAAAAACTGTTTTTT. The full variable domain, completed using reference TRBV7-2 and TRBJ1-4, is GAGVSQSPSNKVTEKGKDVELRCDPISGHTALYWYRQSLGQGLEFLIYFQGNSAPDKSGLPSDRFSAERTGGSVSTLTIQRTQQEDSAVYLCASSPTASTNEKLFFGSGTQLSVL.

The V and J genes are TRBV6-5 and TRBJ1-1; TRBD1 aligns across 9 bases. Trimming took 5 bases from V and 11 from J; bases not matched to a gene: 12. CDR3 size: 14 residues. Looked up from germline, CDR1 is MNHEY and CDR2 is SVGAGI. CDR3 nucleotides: TGTGCCAGCAGTCCCCACGGACAGGGGAGGACGGCTTTCTTT. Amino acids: CASSPHGQGRTAFF.

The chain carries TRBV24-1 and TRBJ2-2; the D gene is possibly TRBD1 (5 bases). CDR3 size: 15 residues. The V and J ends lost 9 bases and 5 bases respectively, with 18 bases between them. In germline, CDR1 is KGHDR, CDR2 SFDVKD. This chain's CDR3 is CATRQGQGGTGELFF. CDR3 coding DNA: TGTGCCACCCGTCAAGGGCAGGGTGGGACCGGGGAGCTGTTTTTT.

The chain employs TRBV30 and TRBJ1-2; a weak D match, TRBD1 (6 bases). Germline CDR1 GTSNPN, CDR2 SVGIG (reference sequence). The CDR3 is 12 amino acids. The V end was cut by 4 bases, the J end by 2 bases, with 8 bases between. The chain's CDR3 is CAWTGDNYGYTF. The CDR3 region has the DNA TGTGCCTGGACAGGGGACAACTATGGCTACACCTTC.

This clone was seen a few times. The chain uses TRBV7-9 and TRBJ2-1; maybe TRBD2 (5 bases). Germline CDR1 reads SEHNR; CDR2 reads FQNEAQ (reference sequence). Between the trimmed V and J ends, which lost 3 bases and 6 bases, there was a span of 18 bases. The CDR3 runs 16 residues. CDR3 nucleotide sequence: TGTGCCAGCAGCTTCCCCGGGATCGATCTTTCCAATGAGCAGTTCTTC. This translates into CASSFPGIDLSNEQFF.